The T cell receptor beta chain described here comes from a study of regulatory T cells in long-lasting Graves disease. This clonotype was observed many times. The TCR beta library used iRepertoire HTBI primers with Arm-PCR amplification of CDR3. TCRdb used MiXCR to reprocess the multiplex PCR reads, holding one entry per CDR3 protein. The sample holds more than 350,000 distinct CDR3 sequences, about 21% seen once. This CDR3 has 15 amino acids. The V and J ends lost 6 bases and 3 bases, in that order; junction bases with no gene match: 5. Per germline, CDR1 MDHEN and CDR2 SYDVKM. As to time point: persistent/refractory GD, antithyroid drugs over 5 years with positive TRAb. The TCR library used RNA extracted from PBMCs.

This chain connects TRBV28 to TRBJ2-7, with 13 positions matching TRBD2. The origin of this receptor is a female donor with Graves disease. This specimen consisted of peripheral blood mononuclear cells (PBMCs), obtained when the disease was refractory, from a patient treated with antithyroid drugs. The CDR3: CASSPWTSGSYEQYF. CDR3 nucleotide sequence: TGTGCCAGCAGCCCCTGGACTAGCGGGAGCTACGAGCAGTACTTC.